Described below is a single T cell receptor (beta chain) sequence and its context. Produced via immunoSEQ multiplex PCR; TCRdb's table is partial and in-frame only. This sample has 110,000 to 150,000 clones, with roughly 90% found just once. The entry originates in a study of blood T cell repertoires in COVID-19. Participant age was about 18 to 95 years, and participants resided in roughly 25 US areas. Researchers sorted participants into cohorts using their self-reported clinical history. The germline gives CDR1 SGHVS, CDR2 FQNEAQ. Trimming took off 1 base at V and 5 bases at J, with 11 bases between the two ends. The CDR3 contains 14 residues.

The clonotype comes from a man aged 50 to 59 who had recovered from COVID-19. This rearrangement joins TRBV7-8 to TRBJ1-2; tentative D call: TRBD1 (5 bases). Sequenced sample: PBMCs or T cells enriched from blood (not recorded which). The CDR3 DNA sequence: TGTGCCAGCAGCTTAGGGGGGGGTAGATATGGCTACACCTTC. It codes for CASSLGGGRYGYTF.